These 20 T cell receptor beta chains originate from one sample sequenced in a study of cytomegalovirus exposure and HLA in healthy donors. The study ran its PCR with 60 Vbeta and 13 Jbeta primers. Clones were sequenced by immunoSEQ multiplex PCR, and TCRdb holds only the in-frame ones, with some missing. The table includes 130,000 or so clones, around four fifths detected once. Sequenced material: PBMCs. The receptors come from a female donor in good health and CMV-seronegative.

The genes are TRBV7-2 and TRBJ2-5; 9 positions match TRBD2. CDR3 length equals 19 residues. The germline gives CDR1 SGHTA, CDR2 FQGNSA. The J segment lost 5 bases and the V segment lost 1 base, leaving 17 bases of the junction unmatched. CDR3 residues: CASSLVGVGGGGRAETQYF. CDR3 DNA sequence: TGTGCCAGCAGCTTAGTCGGCGTGGGGGGCGGCGGGAGGGCGGAGACCCAGTACTTC.

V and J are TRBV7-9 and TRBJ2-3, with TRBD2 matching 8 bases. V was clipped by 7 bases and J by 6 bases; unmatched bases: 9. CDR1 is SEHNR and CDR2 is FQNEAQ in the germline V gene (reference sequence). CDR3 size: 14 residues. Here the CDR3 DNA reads TGTGCCAGCATCCGCAGTAGCGGGGAGGATACGCAGTATTTT. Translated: CASIRSSGEDTQYF. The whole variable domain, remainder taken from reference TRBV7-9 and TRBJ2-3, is DTGVSQNPRHKITKRGQNVTFRCDPISEHNRLYWYRQTLGQGPEFLTYFQNEAQLEKSRLLSDRFSAERPKGSFSTLEIQRTEQGDSAMYLCASIRSSGEDTQYFGPGTRLTVL.

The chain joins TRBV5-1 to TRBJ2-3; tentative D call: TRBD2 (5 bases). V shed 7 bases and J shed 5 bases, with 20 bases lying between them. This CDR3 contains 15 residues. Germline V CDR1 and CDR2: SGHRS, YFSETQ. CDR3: CASAPGSAKRDTQYF. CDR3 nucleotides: TGCGCCAGCGCCCCGGGTAGCGCGAAGCGAGATACGCAGTATTTT.

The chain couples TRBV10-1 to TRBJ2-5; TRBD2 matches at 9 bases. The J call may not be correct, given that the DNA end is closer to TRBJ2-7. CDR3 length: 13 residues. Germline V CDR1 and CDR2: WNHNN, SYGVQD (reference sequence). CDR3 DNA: TGCGCCAGCAGTGAGCCGACTAGCGGCGAGCAGTACTTC. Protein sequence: CASSEPTSGEQYF.

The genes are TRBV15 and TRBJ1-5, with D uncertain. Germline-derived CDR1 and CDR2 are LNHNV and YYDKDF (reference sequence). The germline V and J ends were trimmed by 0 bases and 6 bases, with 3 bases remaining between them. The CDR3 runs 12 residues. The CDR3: CATSRDLQPQHF. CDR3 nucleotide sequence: TGTGCCACCAGCAGAGACCTTCAGCCCCAGCATTTT.

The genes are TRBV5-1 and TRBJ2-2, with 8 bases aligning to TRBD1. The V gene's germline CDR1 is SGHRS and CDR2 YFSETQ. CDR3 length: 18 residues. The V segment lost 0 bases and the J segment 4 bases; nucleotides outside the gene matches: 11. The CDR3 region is CASSLAFSDRAGTGELFF. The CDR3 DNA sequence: TGCGCCAGCAGCTTGGCCTTTTCGGACAGGGCGGGCACCGGGGAGCTGTTTTTT. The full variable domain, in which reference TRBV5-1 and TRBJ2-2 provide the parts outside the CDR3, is KAGVTQTPRYLIKTRGQQVTLSCSPISGHRSVSWYQQTPGQGLQFLFEYFSETQRNKGNFPGRFSGRQFSNSRSEMNVSTLELGDSALYLCASSLAFSDRAGTGELFFGEGSRLTVL.

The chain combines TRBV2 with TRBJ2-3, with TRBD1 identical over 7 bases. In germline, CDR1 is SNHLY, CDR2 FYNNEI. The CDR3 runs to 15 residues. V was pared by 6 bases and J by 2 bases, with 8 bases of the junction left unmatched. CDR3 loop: CASSPRQGVTDTQYF. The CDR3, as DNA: TGTGCCAGCAGCCCCAGACAGGGCGTCACAGATACGCAGTATTTT.

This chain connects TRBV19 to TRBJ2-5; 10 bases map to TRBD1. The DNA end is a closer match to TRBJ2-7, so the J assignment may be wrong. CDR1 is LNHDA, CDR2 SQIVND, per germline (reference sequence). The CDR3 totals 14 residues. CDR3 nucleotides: TGTGCCAGTAGTATCGGGGACAGGGGCAACGAGCAGTACTTC. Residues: CASSIGDRGNEQYF.

The CDR3: CASRIRFPQVGGLYF. DNA of the CDR3: TGCGCCAGCAGGATCAGATTCCCCCAAGTCGGGGGATTATACTTC. The V and J genes are TRBV5-1 and TRBJ2-7; weak D call: TRBD2 (6 bases). The V gene lost 5 bases and the J gene lost 13 bases, with 28 bases spanning the gap. This CDR3 is 15 amino acids long. The germline V gene encodes CDR1 SGHRS and CDR2 YFSETQ.

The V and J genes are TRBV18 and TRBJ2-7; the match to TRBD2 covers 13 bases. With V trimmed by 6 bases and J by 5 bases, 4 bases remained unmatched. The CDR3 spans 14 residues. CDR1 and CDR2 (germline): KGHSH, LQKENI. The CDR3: CASSLLAGGDEQYF. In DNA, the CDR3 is TGTGCCAGCTCCCTACTAGCGGGAGGGGACGAGCAGTACTTC. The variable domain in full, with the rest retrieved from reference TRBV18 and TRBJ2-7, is NAGVMQNPRHLVRRRGQEARLRCSPMKGHSHVYWYRQLPEEGLKFMVYLQKENIIDESGMPKERFSAEFPKEGPSILRIQQVVRGDSAAYFCASSLLAGGDEQYFGPGTRLTVT.

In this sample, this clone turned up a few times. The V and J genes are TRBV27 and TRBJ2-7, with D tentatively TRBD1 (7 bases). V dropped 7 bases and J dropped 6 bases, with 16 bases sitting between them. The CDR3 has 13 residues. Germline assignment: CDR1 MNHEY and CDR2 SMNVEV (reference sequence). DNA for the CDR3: TGTGCCAGCACCCCAGGGGGGAGAGGCGAGCAGTACTTC. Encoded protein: CASTPGGRGEQYF.

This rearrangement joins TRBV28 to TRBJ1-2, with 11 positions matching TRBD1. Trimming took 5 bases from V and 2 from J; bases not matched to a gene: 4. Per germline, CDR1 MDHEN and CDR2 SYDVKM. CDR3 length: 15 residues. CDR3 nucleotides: TGTGCCAGCAGTCCCTGGGACAGGGGGAACTATGGCTACACCTTC. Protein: CASSPWDRGNYGYTF.

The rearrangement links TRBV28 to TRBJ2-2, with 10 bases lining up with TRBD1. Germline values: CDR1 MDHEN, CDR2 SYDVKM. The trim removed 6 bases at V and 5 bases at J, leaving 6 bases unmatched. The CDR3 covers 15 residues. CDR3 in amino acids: CASSGPGQGTGELFF. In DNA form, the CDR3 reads TGTGCCAGCAGCGGGCCGGGACAGGGGACCGGGGAGCTGTTTTTT.

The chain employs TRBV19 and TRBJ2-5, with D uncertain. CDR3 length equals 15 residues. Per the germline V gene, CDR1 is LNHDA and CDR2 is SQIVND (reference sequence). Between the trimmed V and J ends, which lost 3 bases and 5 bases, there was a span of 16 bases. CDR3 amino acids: CASSIPLVDWETQYF. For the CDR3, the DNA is TGTGCCAGTAGTATCCCCTTAGTCGACTGGGAGACCCAGTACTTC. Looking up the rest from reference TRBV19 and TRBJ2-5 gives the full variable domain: DGGITQSPKYLFRKEGQNVTLSCEQNLNHDAMYWYRQDPGQGLRLIYYSQIVNDFQKGDIAEGYSVSREKKESFPLTVTSAQKNPTAFYLCASSIPLVDWETQYFGPGTRLLVL.

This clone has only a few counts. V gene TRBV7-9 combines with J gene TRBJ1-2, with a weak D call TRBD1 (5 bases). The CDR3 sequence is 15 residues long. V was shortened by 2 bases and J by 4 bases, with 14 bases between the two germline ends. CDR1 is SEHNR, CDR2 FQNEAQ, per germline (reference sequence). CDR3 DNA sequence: TGTGCCAGCAGCTTACTGCCGCAGGGCAGCTATGGCTACACCTTC. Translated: CASSLLPQGSYGYTF.

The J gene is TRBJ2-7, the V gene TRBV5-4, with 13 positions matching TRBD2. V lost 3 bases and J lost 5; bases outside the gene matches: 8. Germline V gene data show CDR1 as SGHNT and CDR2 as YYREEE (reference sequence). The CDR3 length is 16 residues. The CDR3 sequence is CASSSYTSGRADEQYF. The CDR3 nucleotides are TGTGCCAGCAGCTCCTACACTAGCGGGAGGGCCGACGAGCAGTACTTC.

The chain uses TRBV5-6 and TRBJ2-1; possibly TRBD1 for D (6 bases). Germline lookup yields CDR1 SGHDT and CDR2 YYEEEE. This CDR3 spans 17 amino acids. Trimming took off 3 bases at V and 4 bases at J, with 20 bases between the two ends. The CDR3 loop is CASSSGRPLRGYNEQFF. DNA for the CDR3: TGTGCCAGCAGCTCTGGCAGGCCGTTAAGGGGGTACAATGAGCAGTTCTTC.

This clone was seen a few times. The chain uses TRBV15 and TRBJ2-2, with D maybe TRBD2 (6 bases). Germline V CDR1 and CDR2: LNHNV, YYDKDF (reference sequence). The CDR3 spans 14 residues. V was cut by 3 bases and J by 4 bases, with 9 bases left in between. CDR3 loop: CATSSGGGTGELFF. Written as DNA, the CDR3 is TGTGCCACCAGCAGTGGGGGAGGCACCGGGGAGCTGTTTTTT.

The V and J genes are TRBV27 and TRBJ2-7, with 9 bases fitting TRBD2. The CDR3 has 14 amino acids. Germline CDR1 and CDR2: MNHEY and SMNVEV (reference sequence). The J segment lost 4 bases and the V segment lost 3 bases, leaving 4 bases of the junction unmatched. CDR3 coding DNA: TGTGCCAGCAGTTTTAGCGGGAGACTGTACGAGCAGTACTTC. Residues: CASSFSGRLYEQYF.

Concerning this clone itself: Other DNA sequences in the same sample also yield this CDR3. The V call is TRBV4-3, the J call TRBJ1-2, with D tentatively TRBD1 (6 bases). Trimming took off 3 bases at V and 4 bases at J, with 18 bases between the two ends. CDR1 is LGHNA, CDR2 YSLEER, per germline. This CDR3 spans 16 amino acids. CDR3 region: CASSQTRQASFYGYTF. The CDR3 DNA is TGCGCCAGCAGCCAGACACGACAGGCCAGCTTCTATGGCTACACCTTC.